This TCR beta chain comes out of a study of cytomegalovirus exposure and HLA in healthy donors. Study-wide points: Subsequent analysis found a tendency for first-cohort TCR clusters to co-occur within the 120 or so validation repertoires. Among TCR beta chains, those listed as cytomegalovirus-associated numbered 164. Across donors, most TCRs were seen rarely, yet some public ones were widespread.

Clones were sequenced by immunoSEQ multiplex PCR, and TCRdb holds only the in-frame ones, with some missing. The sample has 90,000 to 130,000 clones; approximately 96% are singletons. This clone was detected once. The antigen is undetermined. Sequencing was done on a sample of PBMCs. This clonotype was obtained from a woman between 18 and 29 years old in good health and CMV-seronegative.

CDR3 sequence reads: CASSYGHYEQYF. The CDR3, as DNA: TGTGCCAGCAGTTACGGACACTACGAGCAGTACTTC. V usage is TRBV6-5 and J usage is TRBJ2-7; D is perhaps TRBD1 (5 bases). V was shortened by 2 bases and J by 3 bases, with 5 bases between the two germline ends. Germline V gives CDR1 MNHEY, CDR2 SVGAGI. The CDR3 has 12 residues.